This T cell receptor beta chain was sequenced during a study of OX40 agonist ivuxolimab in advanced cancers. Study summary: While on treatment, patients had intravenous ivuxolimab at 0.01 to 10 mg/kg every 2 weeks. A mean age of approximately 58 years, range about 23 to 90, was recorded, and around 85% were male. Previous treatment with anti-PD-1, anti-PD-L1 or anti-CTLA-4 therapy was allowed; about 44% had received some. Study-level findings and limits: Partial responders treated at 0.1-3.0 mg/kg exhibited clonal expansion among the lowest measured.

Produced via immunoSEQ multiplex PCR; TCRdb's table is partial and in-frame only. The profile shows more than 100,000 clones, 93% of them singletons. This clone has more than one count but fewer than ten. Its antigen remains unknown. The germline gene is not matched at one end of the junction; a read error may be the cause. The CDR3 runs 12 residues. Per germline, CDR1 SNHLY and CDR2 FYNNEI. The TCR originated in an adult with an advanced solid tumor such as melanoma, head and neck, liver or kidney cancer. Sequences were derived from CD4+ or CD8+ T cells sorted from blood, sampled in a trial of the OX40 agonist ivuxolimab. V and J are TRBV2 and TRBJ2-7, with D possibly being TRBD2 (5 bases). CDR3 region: CASSGELAALNF. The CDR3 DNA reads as TGTGCCAGCAGTGGTGAGCTAGCCGCGTTGAACTTC.